Listed below are T cell receptor beta chains from one sample, sequenced in a study of blood T cell repertoires in COVID-19. Some clones are missing from TCRdb's copy, which holds only in-frame ones; the method was immunoSEQ multiplex PCR. Of some 380,000 clones in the sample, 85% to 90% were seen once. What was sequenced was peripheral blood. Receptor source: a man in his late teens or twenties with active or convalescent COVID-19. Both conserved end residues are part of each CDR3. D genes are given only for firm matches. The size entry is marked missing in some rows and otherwise reads once, few, many or a size class.

. . TRBJ2-2 TRBV7-8 TGTGCCAGCAGCTTGAGGGAGACCGGGGAGCTGTTTTTT CASSLRETGELFF
TRBD1 . TRBJ1-1 TRBV28 TGTGCCAGCAGCCGCGGTTTTAGGGGGCGGACTGAAGCTTTCTTT CASSRGFRGRTEAFF
. . TRBJ2-2 TRBV5-1 TGCGCCAGCAGCAAGGTTCGCGAGGACACCGGGGAGCTGTTTTTT CASSKVREDTGELFF
TRBD1 . TRBJ1-5 TRBV28 TGTGCCAGCAGTAGAACCGGGACAGGGTATACGCCCCAGCATTTT CASSRTGTGYTPQHF
. . TRBJ2-5 TRBV4-1 TGCGCCAGCAGCCACCTTCTAGAAGGGACCCAGTACTTC CASSHLLEGTQYF
. . TRBJ2-5 TRBV9 TGTGCCAGCAGCGTAGATCGGGGGAAAGAGACCCAGTACTTC CASSVDRGKETQYF
TRBD1 . TRBJ1-4 TRBV28 TGTGCCAGCAGACGACAGGGCTCTGCTGAAAAACTGTTTTTT CASRRQGSAEKLFF
TRBD1 . TRBJ2-7 TRBV11-3 TGTGCCAGCAGCTCCGGGACAGGGTACGAGCAGTACTTC CASSSGTGYEQYF
. . TRBJ1-2 TRBV3-1/TRBV3-2 TGTGCCAGCAGCCAAGAATGGGGCAACTATGGCTACACCTTC CASSQEWGNYGYTF
. . TRBJ2-2 TRBV7-2 TGTGCCAGCAGCTTTGACAGGACGAACACCGGGGAGCTGTTTTTT CASSFDRTNTGELFF
. . TRBJ2-1 TRBV6-2/TRBV6-3 TGTGCCAGCAGTTTAGTAGCGCCCCTTGGCAATGAGCAGTTCTTC CASSLVAPLGNEQFF
TRBD2 . TRBJ2-3 TRBV6-5 TGTGCCAGCAGGTCGGGGGGAGGATACACAGATACGCAGTATTTT CASRSGGGYTDTQYF
TRBD2 . TRBJ2-7 TRBV9 TGTGCCAGCAGCGTTAGAGCGGGGGCCGCCTACGAGCAGTACTTC CASSVRAGAAYEQYF
TRBD1 . TRBJ1-5 TRBV5-8 TGTGCCAGCAGCTCGGGACAGGTAGTTTTCAACCAGCCCCAGCATTTT CASSSGQVVFNQPQHF
. . TRBJ1-1 TRBV25-1 TGTGCCAGCACCTCGATGGCAAGAGCTTTCTTT CASTSMARAFF
TRBD2 . TRBJ2-1 TRBV4-3 TGCGCCAGCAGCCAAGATCAGGCGGGAGCCTACAATGAGCAGTTCTTC CASSQDQAGAYNEQFF
. . TRBJ1-6 TRBV9 TGTGCCAGCACCTACGGAGCACAACCAAATAATTCACCCCTCCACTTT CASTYGAQPNNSPLHF
. once TRBJ1-2 TRBV5-6 TGTGCCAGCAGCTTCACCGGTGTTTTCGTCTACACCTTC CASSFTGVFVYTF
TRBD1 . TRBJ1-5 TRBV2 TGTGCCAGCAGCGGGACAGACCTTAGCAATCAGCCCCAGCATTTT CASSGTDLSNQPQHF
TRBD2 once TRBJ2-1 TRBV24-1 TGTGCCACCGGGAGCGGGGGGGTAATTTACAATGAGCAGTTCTTC CATGSGGVIYNEQFF
TRBD2 . TRBJ2-3 TRBV11-2 TGTGCCAGCAGCTCCGGACTAGCGGTGTACACAGATACGCAGTATTTT CASSSGLAVYTDTQYF
TRBD2 . TRBJ2-7 TRBV7-9 TGTGCCAGCAGCGAAGGACTAGCGGGAGGGCCCTCCTACGAGCAGTACTTC CASSEGLAGGPSYEQYF
TRBD1 . TRBJ2-1 TRBV6-1 TGTGCCAGCAGCCGCCGGGACAGGCGCAACAATGAGCAGTTCTTC CASSRRDRRNNEQFF
. . TRBJ2-7 TRBV7-9 TGTGCCAGCAGCCAGGAGGTCTACGAGCAGTACTTC CASSQEVYEQYF
. . TRBJ1-5 TRBV7-9 TGTGCCAGCTCTCCTCGGGGAGATCAGCCCCAGCATTTT CASSPRGDQPQHF
TRBD2 . TRBJ2-5 TRBV28 TGTGCCAGCAGTTCCGGACTAGACCTTCAAGAGACCCAGTACTTC CASSSGLDLQETQYF
. . TRBJ1-6 TRBV5-4 TGTGCCAGCAGCTTGGAGGACTCGCGGTCACCCCTCCACTTT CASSLEDSRSPLHF
. once TRBJ2-2 TRBV5-3 TGTGCCAGAAGCGCGGGGGCAGGGTCGGTCGCCGGGGAGCTGTTTTTT CARSAGAGSVAGELFF
TRBD2 . TRBJ2-7 TRBV15 TGTGCCACCAGTCTTAGCGGGGGATCCTACGAGCAGTACTTC CATSLSGGSYEQYF
. once TRBJ1-4 TRBV19 TGTGCCAGTAGTAGGAGGTCGGGAGATGAAAAACTGTTTTTT CASSRRSGDEKLFF
TRBD1 . TRBJ1-5 TRBV7-2 TGTGCCAGCAGCACTCCGACAGGGGTAACCCAGCCCCAGCATTTT CASSTPTGVTQPQHF
TRBD2 . TRBJ2-1 TRBV14 TGTGCCAGCAGCCCCCGGTCTAGCGGTACCTACAATGAGCAGTTCTTC CASSPRSSGTYNEQFF
TRBD1 once TRBJ2-5 TRBV7-9 TGTGCCAGCAGCTACGGACAGGGGGCCGAGACCCAGTACTTC CASSYGQGAETQYF
TRBD2 . TRBJ2-1 TRBV15 TGTGCCACCAGCAGAGATCTCCGAGAGTATAGGACGGTTGCGGGGGATGAGCAGTTCTTC CATSRDLREYRTVAGDEQFF
TRBD1 . TRBJ1-6 TRBV30 TGTGCCTGGAGGGGACAGATTAATTCACCCCTCCACTTT CAWRGQINSPLHF
TRBD1 once TRBJ1-2 TRBV7-9 TGTGCCAGCAGCTCGGGCCTGGGACAGGGGGCTGGCTACACCTTC CASSSGLGQGAGYTF
TRBD1 . TRBJ1-2 TRBV5-1 TGCGCCAGCACGAATCAGGGACAGGCTTTTGGCTACACCTTC CASTNQGQAFGYTF